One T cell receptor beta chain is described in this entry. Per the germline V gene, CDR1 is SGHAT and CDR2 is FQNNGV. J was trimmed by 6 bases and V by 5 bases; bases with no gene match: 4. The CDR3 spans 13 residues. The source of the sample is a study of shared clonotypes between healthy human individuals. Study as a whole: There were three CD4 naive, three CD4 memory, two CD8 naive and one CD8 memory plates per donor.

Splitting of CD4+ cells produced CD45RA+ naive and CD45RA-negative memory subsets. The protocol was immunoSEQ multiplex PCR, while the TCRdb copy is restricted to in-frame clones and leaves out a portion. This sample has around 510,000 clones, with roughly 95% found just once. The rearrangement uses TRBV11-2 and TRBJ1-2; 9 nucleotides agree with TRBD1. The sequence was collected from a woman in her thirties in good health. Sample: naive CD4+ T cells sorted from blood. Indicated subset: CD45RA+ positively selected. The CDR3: CASSPRDRDGYTF. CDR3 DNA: TGTGCCAGCAGCCCAAGGGACAGGGATGGCTACACCTTC.